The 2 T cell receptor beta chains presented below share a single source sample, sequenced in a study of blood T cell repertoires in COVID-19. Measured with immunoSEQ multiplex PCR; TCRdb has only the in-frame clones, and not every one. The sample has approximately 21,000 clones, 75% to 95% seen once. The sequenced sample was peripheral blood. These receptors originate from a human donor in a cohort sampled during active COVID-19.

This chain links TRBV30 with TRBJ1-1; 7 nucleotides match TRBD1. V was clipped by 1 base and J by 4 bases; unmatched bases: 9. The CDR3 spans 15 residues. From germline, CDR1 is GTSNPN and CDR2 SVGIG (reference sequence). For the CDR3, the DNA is TGTGCCTGGAGTGGGACAGGCGCCCCTATCACTGAAGCTTTCTTT. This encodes CAWSGTGAPITEAFF.

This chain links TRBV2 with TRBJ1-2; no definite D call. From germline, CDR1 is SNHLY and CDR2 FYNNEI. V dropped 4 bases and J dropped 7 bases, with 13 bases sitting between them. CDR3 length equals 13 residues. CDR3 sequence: CASSVSGLGGYTF. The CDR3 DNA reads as TGTGCCAGCAGTGTTTCCGGACTAGGTGGCTACACCTTC.